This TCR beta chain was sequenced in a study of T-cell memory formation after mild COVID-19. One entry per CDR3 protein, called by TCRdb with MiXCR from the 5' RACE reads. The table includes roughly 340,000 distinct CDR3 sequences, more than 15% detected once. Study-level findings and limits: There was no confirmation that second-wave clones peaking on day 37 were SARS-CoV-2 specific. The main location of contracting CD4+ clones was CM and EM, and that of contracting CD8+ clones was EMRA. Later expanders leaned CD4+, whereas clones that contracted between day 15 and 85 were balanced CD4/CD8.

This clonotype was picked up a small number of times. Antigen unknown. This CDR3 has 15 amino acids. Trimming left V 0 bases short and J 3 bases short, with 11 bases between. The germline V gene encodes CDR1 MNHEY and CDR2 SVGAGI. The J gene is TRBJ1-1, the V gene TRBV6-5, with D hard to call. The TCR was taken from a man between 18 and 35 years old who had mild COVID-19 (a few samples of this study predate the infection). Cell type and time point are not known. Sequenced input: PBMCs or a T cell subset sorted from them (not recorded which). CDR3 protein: CASSYSWVGDTEAFF. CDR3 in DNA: TGTGCCAGCAGTTACTCCTGGGTCGGGGACACTGAAGCTTTCTTT.